This paragraph covers one T cell receptor (beta chain) sequence. These data belong to a study of blood T cell repertoires in COVID-19. Overall study: The cDNA or gDNA used as material had been derived from T cells, B-cell-depleted T cells, or PBMCs.

Donors were grouped by their self-reported clinical history. Two consecutive negative NP/OP PCR tests, clearance, or resolved symptoms defined Cohort 3 recovery. The germline CDR1 and CDR2 sequences are SGHTA and FQGTGA. V was trimmed by 5 bases and J by 4 bases, leaving 17 bases between them. This CDR3 contains 15 residues. The table came from immunoSEQ multiplex PCR; TCRdb's copy has only in-frame clones and leaves some out. The sample has 200,000 to 250,000 clones, 88% seen once. The genes are TRBV7-3 and TRBJ1-2, with D possibly TRBD1 on 6 matching bases. The receptor comes from a woman in her twenties or thirties who had recovered from COVID-19. The sample was PBMCs or T cells enriched from blood (not recorded which). The CDR3 nucleotides read TGTGCCAGCAGCCCAACCCCACAGGGCCTCTATGGCTACACCTTC. This translates into CASSPTPQGLYGYTF.